Below are 14 T cell receptor beta chains sequenced from a single sample in a study of blood T cell repertoires in COVID-19. Method: immunoSEQ multiplex PCR; TCRdb's copy keeps in-frame clones and lacks some. The data contain some 100,000 clones, just over 90% of them singletons. Sequences were obtained from peripheral blood. The receptors here all came from a man aged 60 to 75 with acute or convalescent COVID-19.

As to this clone: Within the sample, other DNA sequences also encode this same CDR3. The chain carries TRBV5-1 and TRBJ1-2, with D possibly matching TRBD1 (6 bases). Germline V lookup: CDR1 SGHRS, CDR2 YFSETQ. V was shortened by 0 bases and J by 2 bases, with 8 bases between the two germline ends. This CDR3 is built from 14 residues. The DNA for the CDR3 is TGCGCCAGCAGCTTGGGGCAGGGGAACTATGGCTACACCTTC. This codes for CASSLGQGNYGYTF.

This CDR3 is CASSLVTMGGLANEQYF. Here the CDR3 DNA reads TGTGCCAGCAGCTTAGTTACGATGGGTGGACTAGCAAACGAGCAGTACTTC. The chain is built from TRBV11-2 and TRBJ2-7; 8 bases are a match to TRBD2. With 1 base clipped from V and 5 bases from J, the junction kept 13 bases outside the gene matches. Germline V gene lookup returns CDR1 SGHAT and CDR2 FQNNGV. There are 17 residues in the CDR3.

The chain is built from TRBV5-4 and TRBJ1-2; a possible D gene is TRBD1 (6 bases). Per the germline V gene, CDR1 is SGHNT and CDR2 is YYREEE (reference sequence). There are 15 residues in the CDR3. V lost 2 bases, J lost 8 bases, and 19 bases lay in between. Here the CDR3 DNA reads TGTGCCAGCAGCTTCAACTACCTTTGGACAGAAGGCTACACCTTC. Residues: CASSFNYLWTEGYTF. Supplemented by reference TRBV5-4 and TRBJ1-2, the full variable domain reads ETGVTQSPTHLIKTRGQQVTLRCSSQSGHNTVSWYQQALGQGPQFIFQYYREEENGRGNFPPRFSGLQFPNYSSELNVNALELDDSALYLCASSFNYLWTEGYTFGSGTRLTVV.

The chain carries TRBV7-9 and TRBJ2-3, with a weak D call TRBD2 (6 bases). Germline CDR1 reads SEHNR; CDR2 reads FQNEAQ (reference sequence). V was shortened by 1 base and J by 1 base, with 6 bases between the two germline ends. CDR3 length equals 14 residues. The CDR3 loop reads CASSLGRGTDTQYF. The DNA for the CDR3 is TGTGCCAGCAGCTTAGGGAGGGGCACAGATACGCAGTATTTT.

This chain links TRBV9 with TRBJ1-3; maybe TRBD1 (6 bases). V was cut by 2 bases and J by 2 bases, with 8 bases left in between. CDR3 length equals 14 residues. Germline loops: CDR1 SGDLS, CDR2 YYNGEE. CDR3 nucleotide sequence: TGTGCCAGCAGCGTTTCAGGGGCTGGAAACACCATATATTTT. Its translation is CASSVSGAGNTIYF.

This clone was found once. The genes are TRBV2 and TRBJ2-7; no reliable D call. The germline CDR1 and CDR2 sequences are SNHLY and FYNNEI. The CDR3 contains 12 residues. Trimming removed 6 bases at V and 3 bases at J, with 9 bases between. CDR3 in amino acids: CASSLNLYEQYV. In nucleotides, the CDR3 is TGTGCCAGCAGCCTAAATCTCTACGAGCAGTACGTC.

This rearrangement joins TRBV5-1 to TRBJ2-3; 9 bases are shared with TRBD2. The V gene's germline CDR1 is SGHRS and CDR2 YFSETQ. This CDR3 is built from 18 residues. The J segment lost 0 bases and the V segment lost 0 bases, leaving 8 bases of the junction unmatched. The CDR3 DNA sequence: TGCGCCAGCAGCTTGGGAAGCGGGAGGTCAGCTAGCACAGATACGCAGTATTTT. Encoded protein: CASSLGSGRSASTDTQYF. Variable domain in full (rest from reference TRBV5-1 and TRBJ2-3): KAGVTQTPRYLIKTRGQQVTLSCSPISGHRSVSWYQQTPGQGLQFLFEYFSETQRNKGNFPGRFSGRQFSNSRSEMNVSTLELGDSALYLCASSLGSGRSASTDTQYFGPGTRLTVL.

The chain carries TRBV19 and TRBJ1-5, with 7 bases matching TRBD1. V shed 8 bases, J shed 5 bases, and the junction held 6 bases outside the gene matches. Germline V lookup: CDR1 LNHDA, CDR2 SQIVND (reference sequence). The CDR3 runs to 13 residues. The DNA for the CDR3 is TGTGCCAGTTACCCAGGGGGGTATCAGCCCCAGCATTTT. Its protein product is CASYPGGYQPQHF.

The chain has TRBV7-9 and TRBJ1-2, with D perhaps matching TRBD1 (5 bases). The germline V and J ends were trimmed by 5 bases and 2 bases, with 15 bases remaining between them. This CDR3 is 15 amino acids long. Germline values: CDR1 SEHNR, CDR2 FQNEAQ (reference sequence). The CDR3 spells CASSPGGGENYGYTF. The DNA of the CDR3 is TGTGCCAGCAGCCCCGGGGGTGGGGAGAACTATGGCTACACCTTC.

The genes are TRBV19 and TRBJ2-6; weak D call: TRBD1 (5 bases). Germline V gives CDR1 LNHDA, CDR2 SQIVND (reference sequence). Deletions cut 5 bases from V and 1 base from J, with 18 bases between. The CDR3 sequence is 18 residues long. CDR3 sequence (DNA): TGTGCCAGTAGTTCCCCCGGACAACAAGCTTCTGGGGCCAACGTCCTGACTTTC. Residues: CASSSPGQQASGANVLTF. Variable domain in full (rest from reference TRBV19 and TRBJ2-6): DGGITQSPKYLFRKEGQNVTLSCEQNLNHDAMYWYRQDPGQGLRLIYYSQIVNDFQKGDIAEGYSVSREKKESFPLTVTSAQKNPTAFYLCASSSPGQQASGANVLTFGAGSRLTVL.

The chain is built from TRBV6-5 and TRBJ1-1, with 7 bases fitting TRBD1. Germline values: CDR1 MNHEY, CDR2 SVGAGI. Trimming at V came to 11 bases and at J to 3 bases, leaving 9 bases not matched to a gene. This CDR3 has 13 amino acids. CDR3 in DNA: TGTGCCGGAGGACAGGTGCGGGACACTGAAGCTTTCTTT. Translated: CAGGQVRDTEAFF.

This clone appeared once. This chain links TRBV29-1 with TRBJ2-3, with 11 bases identical to TRBD2. CDR1 and CDR2 from the germline V gene are SQVTM and ANQGSEA. The V gene end was trimmed by 6 bases and the J gene end by 0 bases; junction bases not matched to a gene: 5. The CDR3 spans 15 residues. The CDR3 region is CSVRGLAASTDTQYF. Here the CDR3 DNA reads TGCAGCGTAAGGGGACTAGCGGCTAGCACAGATACGCAGTATTTT.

This sequence joins TRBV10-1 and TRBJ2-3; 11 bases map to TRBD2. The CDR3 sequence is 15 residues long. CDR1 is WNHNN, CDR2 SYGVQD, per germline (reference sequence). Trimming cost V 3 bases and J 5 bases; bases outside gene matches: 4. CDR3 sequence reads: CASSEGLAGGDTQYF. For the CDR3, the DNA is TGCGCCAGCAGTGAAGGTCTAGCGGGGGGAGATACGCAGTATTTT.

V gene TRBV11-2 combines with J gene TRBJ2-4, with 9 bases aligning to TRBD2. The CDR3 totals 15 residues. J lost 4 bases, V lost 2 bases, and 3 bases had no gene match. The germline gives CDR1 SGHAT, CDR2 FQNNGV. The CDR3 DNA is TGTGCCAGCAGCTTAAATGCGGGAGGGAAAAACATTCAGTACTTC. Translation: CASSLNAGGKNIQYF. The full variable domain, in which reference TRBV11-2 and TRBJ2-4 provide the parts outside the CDR3, is EAGVAQSPRYKIIEKRQSVAFWCNPISGHATLYWYQQILGQGPKLLIQFQNNGVVDDSQLPKDRFSAERLKGVDSTLKIQPAKLEDSAVYLCASSLNAGGKNIQYFGAGTRLSVL.